This TCR beta chain was observed in a study of quantifying T cell responses using KT2 cells. Overall study context: Reverse transcription used primers in the TCR alpha and beta constant regions.

Germline V CDR1 and CDR2: SGHAT, FQDESV (reference sequence). The V and J ends lost 3 bases and 4 bases respectively, with 17 bases between them. This CDR3 comprises 16 residues. An oligo carrying a UMI was ligated to the cDNA 3' end. The first PCR ran 4 to 5 cycles with an equimolar RC1.1 and RC1.2 beta primer mix. TCRdb independently ran MiXCR on the UMI-ligation and nested PCR reads; one entry per CDR3 protein. This table holds fewer than 60,000 distinct CDR3 sequences, around a tenth found once. The sequence was collected from a human donor. This chain joins TRBV11-1 and TRBJ2-3; D might be TRBD1 or TRBD2, each matching 6 bases. Specimen: PBMCs spiked with cells of the T cell clone KT2. CDR3 protein: CASSLRVNREADTQYF. CDR3 coding DNA: TGTGCCAGCAGCTTGAGAGTAAACAGGGAGGCAGATACGCAGTATTTT. Supplemented by reference TRBV11-1 and TRBJ2-3, the full variable domain reads EAEVAQSPRYKITEKSQAVAFWCDPISGHATLYWYRQILGQGPELLVQFQDESVVDDSQLPKDRFSAERLKGVDSTLKIQPAELGDSAMYLCASSLRVNREADTQYFGPGTRLTVL.